These T cell receptor beta chains were read from a single sample in a study of monozygotic twins with inflammatory bowel disease. TCRdb reworked the 5' RACE reads into one entry per CDR3 protein, no DNA. The sample's table shows under 350,000 distinct CDR3 sequences. The specimen sequenced was blood. Every receptor here comes from a human donor with ulcerative colitis or Crohn's disease, or a healthy co-twin of an affected twin (not recorded which). The CDR3 runs from the conserved cysteine through the conserved F or W.

>TRBJ2-5|TRBV14
CASSQVWDRTKETQYF
>TRBJ2-5|TRBV27
CASGRGGEETQYF
>TRBJ1-2|TRBV5-5
CASNRGDSNYGYTF
>TRBJ2-3|TRBV7-2
CASSLADRVIDTQYF
>TRBJ2-2|TRBV7-2
CASSFGLAGAGGELFF
>TRBJ1-2|TRBV4-3
CASSQRGFDGYTF
>TRBJ2-1|TRBV19
CASLPGLAGGGEQFF
>TRBJ1-1|TRBV5-6
CASSLERSQNTEAFF
>TRBJ2-1|TRBV12-3/TRBV12-4
CASSLVPDSVYNEQFF
>TRBJ2-3|TRBV5-4
CASSWGTSGGSGTDTQYF
>TRBJ2-1|TRBV5-6
CASSLTSGGARFF
>TRBJ2-7|TRBV3-1
CASSDYSYEQYF
>TRBJ1-3|TRBV9
CASSDNRGAPPETASGNTIYF
>TRBJ1-5|TRBV20-1
CSAKDGREPQHF
>TRBJ2-7|TRBV28
CASKNRASYEQYF
>TRBJ1-6|TRBV6-4
CASSALQNSPLHF
>TRBJ1-3|TRBV7-9
CASRSRAISGNTIYF
>TRBJ2-3|TRBV5-1
CASSSRAADTQYF
>TRBJ2-3|TRBV5-1
CASSLVSATDTQYF
>TRBJ2-5|TRBV28
CASRVWTGEETQYF
>TRBJ2-3|TRBV3-1
CASSLDGHTQYF
>TRBJ1-4|TRBV29-1
CSVQTTNEKLFF
>TRBJ1-1|TRBV21-1
CASSKAEGQNTEAFF
>TRBJ1-5|TRBV12-3/TRBV12-4
CASNPAGVRQPQHF
>TRBJ2-2|TRBV5-1
CASSVRLAGNTGELFF
>TRBJ2-1|TRBV11-3
CASRTGGRGQQFF
>TRBJ1-6|TRBV3-1
CASSRAGTGSSPLHF
>TRBJ2-3|TRBV30
CAWSGGRDTQYF
>TRBJ2-1|TRBV4-3
CASSQNLDYRSEQFF
>TRBJ1-5|TRBV7-2
CASSLVLGGKDQPQHF
>TRBJ2-2|TRBV12-3/TRBV12-4
CASSLGHNTGELFF
>TRBJ2-6|TRBV5-1
CASTPFRPDLDTGANVLTF
>TRBJ2-1|TRBV7-2
CASSFDREGSNEQFF
>TRBJ2-3|TRBV12-3/TRBV12-4
CASSFGIVDTQYF
>TRBJ2-1|TRBV24-1
CATSDSLQGSSYNEQFF
>TRBJ1-1|TRBV7-2
CASSLTLARDLNTEAFF
>TRBJ1-3|TRBV12-3/TRBV12-4
CASSLRQRGNTIYF
>TRBJ2-1|TRBV7-7
CASSRATGAYNEQFF
>TRBJ2-3|TRBV7-8
CASSITSGKDTQYF
>TRBJ2-2|TRBV7-2
CASRGTSGGIGELFF